This T cell receptor (beta chain) comes out of a study of shared clonotypes between healthy human individuals. This clone has just one count. The germline V gene has CDR1 ENHRY and CDR2 SYGVKD. The V gene end was trimmed by 6 bases and the J gene end by 5 bases; junction bases not matched to a gene: 20. The CDR3 is 18 residues long. Healthy HIV-negative adults without recent acute infections or vaccinations served as donors. Adult Caucasians living in Nashville, Tennessee made up all of the donors. Splitting of CD4+ cells produced CD45RA+ naive and CD45RA-negative memory subsets. Clones were read by immunoSEQ multiplex PCR, and TCRdb kept only the in-frame ones, dropping some. The table shows around 2.5 million clones, with 93% occurring only once.

This clonotype originated in a man aged 18 to 30 in good health. Some clones in this sample may be carry-over from other donors' samples. V is TRBV10-3 and J is TRBJ1-2, with TRBD1 matching over 8 bases. The sample taken for sequencing was naive CD4+ T cells from PBMCs. Subset defined: CD45RA+ positively selected. The CDR3 spells CAISSSGAGGLLDYGYTF. CDR3 nucleotide sequence: TGTGCCATCAGCTCCTCTGGGGCAGGGGGCCTTCTGGATTATGGCTACACCTTC.